This T cell receptor beta chain was retrieved from a study of PD-1 blockade in classical Hodgkin lymphoma (dated by TCRdb to 2020 to 2022). For the wider study: Nivolumab dosing was 3 mg/kg intravenously every 2 weeks, continuing until either disease progression or unacceptable toxicity. The study used CyTOF and TCR beta sequencing to define a peripheral blood immune signature of response to PD-1 blockade in classical Hodgkin lymphoma.

The Qiagen DNeasy kit was used to extract genomic DNA from unsorted PBMCs and from the negatively selected CD4+ and CD8+ fractions. Using primers that anneal to V and J segments, immunoSEQ multiplex PCR amplified the TCR beta CDR3 regions. A synthetic immune receptor repertoire was used to minimize amplification bias, and remaining bias was computationally removed after sequencing. Regarding the original processing steps: Custom Python scripts were used to quantify repertoire diversity as the Shannon entropy index. Unsorted, CD4+ and CD8+ repertoires were analyzed separately, except for combined analyses in which CD4+ and CD8+ sequences were merged in silico. Clonal expansion was defined as at least a 2-fold frequency increase after treatment relative to C1D1, with a pseudocount of 0.5 for undetected baseline clones. Clones with 0 or 1 copy at C1D1 were classified as singleton clones, and clones with 2 or more copies were classified as non-singleton clones. By matching protein sequences in sorted samples from the same patient, clones expanded in unsorted samples were annotated as CD4+, CD8+ or unknown. Wilcoxon tests on paired samples were used to test diversity changes from C1D1 to C4D1. The table comes from immuneACCESS by way of TCRdb, which keeps in-frame sequences with V and J called. Part of the clones is missing from these tables; in studies checked, under half for an unresolved V gene and the rest for unknown reasons. The DNA was the basis for D and trimming; V, J and clone size are from that table. The sample records 20,000 to 25,000 clones, over 70% of which are singletons. Together, the top ten hold approximately 37% of the sample.

Per the germline V gene, LGHNA is the CDR1 and YSLEER is the CDR2. Trimming takes 2 bases from V and 2 bases from J, and the germline ends sit 8 bases apart. The CDR3 spans 14 residues, from the cysteine through the phenylalanine. Only the CDR3 portion is preserved as DNA: 42 bases, with reading frame beginning at the first base. Results the study describes overall, beyond this receptor: The study was limited to a single clinical trial cohort, and causes of repertoire differences, possibly disease activity or prior therapy, remained undefined. Baseline TCR diversity was reported to be lower in newly diagnosed patients than in healthy donors and to be lower still in relapsed/refractory patients. By C4D1, a significant rise was seen in CD4+ TCR diversity but not in CD8+ TCR diversity (p=0.0027 vs p=0.16), and the rise was most apparent among complete responders (p=0.02). Diversity was lower in patients who began nivolumab less than 1 year after ASCT, so these patients were left out of later analyses to avoid confounding by immune reconstitution. Baseline diversity similar to that of newly diagnosed patients was observed in trial patients achieving complete response, whereas significantly lower diversity was observed in partial responders and progressors.

This clone has a handful of counts. The antigen it recognizes is unknown. One base away there is no much larger clone; base qualities are not given. Other DNA variants within this sample encode the same CDR3. Explained via the paper, the time point label denotes: cycle 2 day 1 (C2D1) of nivolumab. All trial patients had relapsed after autologous stem cell transplantation, with cohorts A, B and C differing in prior brentuximab vedotin exposure. The trial cohort comprised 56 patients with relapsed/refractory classical Hodgkin lymphoma whose best overall responses were complete response, partial response or progressive disease. Trial patients were treated with single-agent nivolumab in the multi-cohort phase II CheckMate 205 trial. An independent review committee assessed best overall response by applying the 2007 International Working Group response criteria. Trial PBMCs were obtained immediately prior to nivolumab initiation (C1D1) and on therapy at cycle 2 day 1 and cycle 4 day 1. After peripheral blood was drawn into 8 mL Vacutainer Cell Preparation Tubes, PBMCs were isolated by centrifugation and then cryopreserved.

The origin of this receptor is a human donor with classical Hodgkin lymphoma. This sample comprised peripheral blood mononuclear cells (PBMCs), obtained before the second cycle of nivolumab. The chain employs TRBV4-3 and TRBJ2-3; the D gene is possibly TRBD1 or TRBD2, each agreeing over 5 bases. The CDR3 region has the sequence CASSQLGVTDTQYF. The sequenced DNA: TGCGCCAGCAGCCAACTGGGGGTCACAGATACGCAGTATTTT.